Described below is a single T cell receptor beta chain sequence and its context. As yet, its antigen is unknown. Assay execution took place at the deep level. Clones were sequenced by immunoSEQ multiplex PCR, and TCRdb holds only the in-frame ones, with some missing. This table holds about 680,000 clones, about 92% found once. Only CD45RO-negative cells positively selected for CCR7 counted as naive CD8 cells, so terminally differentiated effector memory CD45RA+ cells were excluded. Trimming took 4 bases from V and 9 from J, leaving 14 bases between them. Germline values: CDR1 SGHRS, CDR2 YFSETQ. The CDR3 sequence is 13 residues long. The data originate from a study of shared clonotypes between healthy human individuals. Study findings and constraints: Naive subsets usually exceeded memory subsets in estimated richness. Sequencing depth was expected to influence donor clonotype sharing. Clonotypes shared by all four sorted-subset donors had higher generation probabilities than non-shared clonotypes.

The sequenced sample consisted of naive CD8+ T cells sorted from blood. The receptor was derived from a man aged 30 to 45 in good health. This chain connects TRBV5-1 to TRBJ2-1; tentative D call: TRBD2 (5 bases). CDR3 protein: CASSRTSPSEQFF. For the CDR3, the DNA is TGCGCCAGCAGCCGAACTAGTCCTTCTGAGCAGTTCTTC.